Each of the 2 T cell receptor beta chains below was sequenced from the same sample in a study of cytomegalovirus exposure and HLA in healthy donors. The PCR had 60 Vbeta and 13 Jbeta primers. Libraries were prepared by immunoSEQ multiplex PCR; TCRdb keeps only in-frame clonotypes and omits some of them. The sample lists 65,000 to 100,000 clones; over 70% were seen once. The source material was PBMCs. These receptors all come from a man in his forties in good health and CMV-seronegative.

This chain links TRBV10-3 with TRBJ2-5; perhaps TRBD1 as D (6 bases). Gene TRBJ2-7 matches the end of the DNA better, so the J call may be wrong. This CDR3 region has 19 residues. The germline CDR1 and CDR2 sequences are ENHRY and SYGVKD. The CDR3 spells CAILVHRTAEGVSVYEQYF. The CDR3 DNA reads as TGTGCCATCCTAGTTCACCGGACAGCCGAGGGGGTATCAGTCTACGAGCAGTACTTC.

As for this clone: The same CDR3 is also encoded by other DNA sequences in this sample. The chain has TRBV7-9 and TRBJ1-2; TRBD1 matches at 10 bases. The V gene's germline CDR1 is SEHNR and CDR2 FQNEAQ (reference sequence). V shed 10 bases, J shed 8 bases, and the junction held 10 bases outside the gene matches. CDR3 length: 13 amino acids. The CDR3 DNA is TGTGCCACCACAGACAGGGGGCGTGGAGGCTACACCTTC. Protein sequence: CATTDRGRGGYTF.